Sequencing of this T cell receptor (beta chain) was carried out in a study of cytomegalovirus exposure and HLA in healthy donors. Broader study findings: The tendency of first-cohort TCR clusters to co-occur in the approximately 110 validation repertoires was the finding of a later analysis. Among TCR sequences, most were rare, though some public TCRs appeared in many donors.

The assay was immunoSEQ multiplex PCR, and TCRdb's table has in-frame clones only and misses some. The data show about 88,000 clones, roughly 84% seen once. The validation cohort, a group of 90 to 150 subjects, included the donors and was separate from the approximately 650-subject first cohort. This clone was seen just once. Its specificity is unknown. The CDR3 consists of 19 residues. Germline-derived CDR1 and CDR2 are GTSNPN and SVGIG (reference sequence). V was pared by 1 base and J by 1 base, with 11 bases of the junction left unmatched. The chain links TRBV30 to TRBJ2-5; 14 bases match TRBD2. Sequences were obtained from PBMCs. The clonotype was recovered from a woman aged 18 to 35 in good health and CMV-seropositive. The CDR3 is CAWSAPTSGGAGGQETQYF. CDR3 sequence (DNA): TGTGCCTGGAGTGCGCCGACTAGCGGGGGGGCCGGGGGCCAAGAGACCCAGTACTTC. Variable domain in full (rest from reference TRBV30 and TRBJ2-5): SQTIHQWPATLVQPVGSPLSLECTVEGTSNPNLYWYRQAAGRGLQLLFYSVGIGQISSEVPQNLSASRPQDRQFILSSKKLLLSDSGFYLCAWSAPTSGGAGGQETQYFGPGTRLLVL.